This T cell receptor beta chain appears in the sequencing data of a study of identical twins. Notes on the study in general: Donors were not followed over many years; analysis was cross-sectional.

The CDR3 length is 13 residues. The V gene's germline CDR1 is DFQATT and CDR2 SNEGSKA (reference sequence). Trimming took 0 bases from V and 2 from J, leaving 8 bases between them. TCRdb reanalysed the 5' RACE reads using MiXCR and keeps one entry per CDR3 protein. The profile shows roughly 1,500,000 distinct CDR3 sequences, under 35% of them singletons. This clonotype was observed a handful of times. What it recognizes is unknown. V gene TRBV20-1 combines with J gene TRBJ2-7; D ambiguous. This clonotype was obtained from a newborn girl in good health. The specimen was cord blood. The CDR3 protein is CSAREAAPYEQYF. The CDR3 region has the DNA TGCAGTGCTAGAGAAGCAGCCCCCTACGAGCAGTACTTC.